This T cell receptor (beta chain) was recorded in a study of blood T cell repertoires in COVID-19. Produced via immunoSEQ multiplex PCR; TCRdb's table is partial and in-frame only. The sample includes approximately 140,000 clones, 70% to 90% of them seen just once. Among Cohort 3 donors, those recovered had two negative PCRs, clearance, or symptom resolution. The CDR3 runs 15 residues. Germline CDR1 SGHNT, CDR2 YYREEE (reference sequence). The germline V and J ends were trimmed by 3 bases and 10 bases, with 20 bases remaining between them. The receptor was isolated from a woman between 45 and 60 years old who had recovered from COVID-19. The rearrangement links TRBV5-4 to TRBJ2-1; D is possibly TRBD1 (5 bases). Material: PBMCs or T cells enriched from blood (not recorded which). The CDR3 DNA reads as TGTGCCAGCAGCTACGGACATTCCGGACCGGTCGAGCAGTTCTTC. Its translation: CASSYGHSGPVEQFF. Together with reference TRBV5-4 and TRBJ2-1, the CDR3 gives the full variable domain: ETGVTQSPTHLIKTRGQQVTLRCSSQSGHNTVSWYQQALGQGPQFIFQYYREEENGRGNFPPRFSGLQFPNYSSELNVNALELDDSALYLCASSYGHSGPVEQFFGPGTRLTVL.